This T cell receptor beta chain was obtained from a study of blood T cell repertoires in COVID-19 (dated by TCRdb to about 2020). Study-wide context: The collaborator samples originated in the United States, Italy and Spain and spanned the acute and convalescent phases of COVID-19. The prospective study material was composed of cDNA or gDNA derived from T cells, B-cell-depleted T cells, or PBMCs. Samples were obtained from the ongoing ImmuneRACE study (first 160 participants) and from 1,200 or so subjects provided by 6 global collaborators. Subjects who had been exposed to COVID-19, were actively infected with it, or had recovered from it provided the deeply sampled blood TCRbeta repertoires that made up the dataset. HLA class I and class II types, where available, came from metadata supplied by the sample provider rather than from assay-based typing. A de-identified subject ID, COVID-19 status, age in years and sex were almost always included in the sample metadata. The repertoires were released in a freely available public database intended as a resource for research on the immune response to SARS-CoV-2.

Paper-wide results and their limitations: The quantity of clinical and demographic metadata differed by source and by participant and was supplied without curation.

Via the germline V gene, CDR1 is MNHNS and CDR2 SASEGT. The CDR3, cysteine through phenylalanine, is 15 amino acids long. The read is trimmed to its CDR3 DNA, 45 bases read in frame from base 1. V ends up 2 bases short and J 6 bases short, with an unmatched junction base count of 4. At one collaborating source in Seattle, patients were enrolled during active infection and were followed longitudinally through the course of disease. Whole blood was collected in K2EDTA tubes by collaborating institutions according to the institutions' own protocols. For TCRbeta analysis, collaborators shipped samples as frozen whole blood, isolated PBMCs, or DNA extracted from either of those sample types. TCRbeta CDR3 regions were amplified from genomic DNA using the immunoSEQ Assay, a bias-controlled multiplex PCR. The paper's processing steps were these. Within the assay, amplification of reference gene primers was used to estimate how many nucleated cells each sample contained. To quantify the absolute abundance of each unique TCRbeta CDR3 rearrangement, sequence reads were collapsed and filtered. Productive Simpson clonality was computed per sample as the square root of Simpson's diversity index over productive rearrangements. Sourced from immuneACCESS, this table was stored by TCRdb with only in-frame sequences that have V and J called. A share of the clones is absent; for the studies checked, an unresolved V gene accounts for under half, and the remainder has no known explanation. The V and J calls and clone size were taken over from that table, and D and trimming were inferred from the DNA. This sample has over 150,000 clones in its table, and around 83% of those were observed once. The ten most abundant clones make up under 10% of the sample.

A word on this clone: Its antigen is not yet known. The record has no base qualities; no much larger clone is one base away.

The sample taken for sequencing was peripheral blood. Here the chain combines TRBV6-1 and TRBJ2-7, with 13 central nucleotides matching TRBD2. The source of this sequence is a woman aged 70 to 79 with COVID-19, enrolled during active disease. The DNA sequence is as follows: TGTGCCAGCAGTGAAACTAGCGGGAGGGCCGTCGAGCAGTACTTC. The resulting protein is CASSETSGRAVEQYF.